A single sample is the source of the 8 T cell receptor beta chains below, sequenced in a study of cytomegalovirus exposure and HLA in healthy donors. The primer mix had 60 Vbeta and 13 Jbeta primers. The table came from immunoSEQ multiplex PCR; TCRdb's copy has only in-frame clones and leaves some out. The repertoire holds under 250,000 clones, with roughly 88% as singletons. Sequenced: PBMCs. Receptors were obtained from a boy between 2 and 15 years old in good health and CMV-seronegative.

This clone was detected once. The V gene is TRBV7-9, the J gene TRBJ2-7; D possibly corresponds to TRBD1 (5 bases). The CDR3 loop spans 14 amino acids. Trimming removed 2 bases at V and 5 bases at J, with 13 bases between. Germline CDR1 SEHNR, CDR2 FQNEAQ (reference sequence). The CDR3 sequence is CASSLSQGRDEQYF. The DNA for the CDR3 is TGTGCCAGCAGCTTATCTCAGGGCAGGGACGAGCAGTACTTC.

This chain connects TRBV5-5 to TRBJ2-7; a weak D match, TRBD1 (6 bases). From germline, CDR1 is SGHKS and CDR2 YYEKEE (reference sequence). This CDR3 comprises 14 residues. V was pared by 0 bases and J by 1 base, with 8 bases between. CDR3 coding DNA: TGTGCCAGCAGCTTGGGCAGGGGATCCTACGAGCAGTACTTC. Translation gives CASSLGRGSYEQYF.

This rearrangement joins TRBV6-6 to TRBJ2-3; D is ambiguous. CDR1 is MNHNY and CDR2 is SVGAGI in the germline V gene (reference sequence). V was pared by 7 bases and J by 0 bases, with 8 bases between. The length of the CDR3 is 13 residues. The CDR3 protein is CASNPFSTDTQYF. The DNA of the CDR3 is TGTGCCAGCAATCCTTTCAGCACAGATACGCAGTATTTT.

This clone turned up a few times. V gene TRBV4-1 combines with J gene TRBJ1-1, with TRBD1 matching 7 bases. V shed 4 bases and J 5 bases; nucleotides not matched to a gene: 10. Germline V gives CDR1 MGHRA, CDR2 YSYEKL. CDR3 size: 15 residues. CDR3 DNA: TGCGCCAGCAGCCCAGAATTGGGACAGCGAACTGAAGCTTTCTTT. It codes for CASSPELGQRTEAFF.

This sequence joins TRBV9 and TRBJ2-3; D gene ambiguous. This CDR3 has 15 amino acids. V lost 1 base, J lost 1 base, and 10 bases lay in between. CDR1 is SGDLS and CDR2 is YYNGEE in the germline V gene. In DNA, the CDR3 is TGTGCCAGCAGCGTATCTCGTAGCCGCACAGATACGCAGTATTTT. It codes for CASSVSRSRTDTQYF. Combining the CDR3 with reference TRBV9 and TRBJ2-3 gives the whole variable domain DSGVTQTPKHLITATGQRVTLRCSPRSGDLSVYWYQQSLDQGLQFLIQYYNGEERAKGNILERFSAQQFPDLHSELNLSSLELGDSALYFCASSVSRSRTDTQYFGPGTRLTVL.

The chain employs TRBV4-1 and TRBJ2-7; 7 bases match TRBD1. CDR1 MGHRA and CDR2 YSYEKL come from the germline V gene. The CDR3 is 15 residues long. Unmatched junction bases numbered 11, after V lost 5 bases and J lost 4 bases. The CDR3 DNA reads TGCGCCAGCAGCTACGAGGACAGGTCGCTGTACGAGCAGTACTTC. It specifies CASSYEDRSLYEQYF.

The chain has TRBV5-1 and TRBJ2-7, with D possibly TRBD2 on 6 matching bases. The germline V gene encodes CDR1 SGHRS and CDR2 YFSETQ. The germline V and J ends were trimmed by 0 bases and 7 bases, with 11 bases remaining between them. The CDR3 has 13 residues. This CDR3 reads CASSLALADEQYF. In nucleotides, the CDR3 is TGCGCCAGCAGCTTGGCCTTAGCGGATGAGCAGTACTTC. The variable domain in full, completed from reference TRBV5-1 and TRBJ2-7, reads KAGVTQTPRYLIKTRGQQVTLSCSPISGHRSVSWYQQTPGQGLQFLFEYFSETQRNKGNFPGRFSGRQFSNSRSEMNVSTLELGDSALYLCASSLALADEQYFGPGTRLTVT.

J is TRBJ2-3 and V is TRBV27; 11 nucleotides match TRBD1. Germline V gene lookup returns CDR1 MNHEY and CDR2 SMNVEV (reference sequence). Losses at the gene ends were 4 bases for V and 6 bases for J; bases not matched to a gene: 6. The CDR3 is made up of 15 amino acids. CDR3 DNA sequence: TGTGCCAGCAGTTGGACAGGGGGCGCCTTGGATACGCAGTATTTT. It is translated as CASSWTGGALDTQYF.